What follows are 27 T cell receptor beta chains derived from one specimen sequenced in a study of T cell responses to AZD1222 COVID-19 vaccine. Profiled with immunoSEQ multiplex PCR; TCRdb holds only in-frame clones, not every one. The data show tens of thousands of clones, with more than 70% seen just once and approximately 21% held by the top ten. The sample consisted of peripheral blood, taken on day 0 of AZD1222 vaccination. The receptors shown here come from an adult in good health.

V gene TRBV27 combines with J gene TRBJ2-2; the D gene could be TRBD1 or TRBD2 (5 bases each). The CDR3 consists of 16 residues. Germline-derived CDR1 and CDR2 are MNHEY and SMNVEV (reference sequence). With 5 bases removed from V and 5 bases from J, the gap between germline ends came to 18 bases. The CDR3 DNA reads as TGTGCCAGCAGTCATAGTGGGGCCGGGGAAACCGGGGAGCTGTTTTTT. It translates to CASSHSGAGETGELFF.

This clone was seen a single time. The chain combines TRBV7-2 with TRBJ2-5; D gene unclear. Germline lookup yields CDR1 SGHTA and CDR2 FQGNSA. This CDR3 region has 11 residues. Trimming took off 4 bases at V and 8 bases at J, with 8 bases between the two ends. The CDR3 DNA reads as TGTGCCAGCAGCTCGGCTGTAACCCAGTACTTC. It translates to CASSSAVTQYF.

The chain uses TRBV7-9 and TRBJ2-4; D unclear. The CDR3 is made up of 12 amino acids. The germline CDR1 and CDR2 sequences are SEHNR and FQNEAQ (reference sequence). Trimming took off 5 bases at V and 10 bases at J, with 12 bases between the two ends. CDR3 sequence reads: CASSLTEDIQYF. CDR3 nucleotides: TGTGCCAGCAGCCTGACCGAGGATATTCAGTACTTC. The complete variable domain, with remaining parts taken from reference TRBV7-9 and TRBJ2-4, reads DTGVSQNPRHKITKRGQNVTFRCDPISEHNRLYWYRQTLGQGPEFLTYFQNEAQLEKSRLLSDRFSAERPKGSFSTLEIQRTEQGDSAMYLCASSLTEDIQYFGAGTRLSVL.

This clone came up once. The CDR3 loop is CASSPEPGYGYTF. DNA for the CDR3: TGTGCCAGCAGCCCCGAGCCTGGCTATGGCTACACCTTC. V gene TRBV11-2 combines with J gene TRBJ1-2; D unresolved. Germline values: CDR1 SGHAT, CDR2 FQNNGV. The CDR3 is 13 amino acids. V lost 5 bases and J 4 bases, leaving 11 bases between the germline ends.

The V gene is TRBV5-1, the J gene TRBJ1-3, with a tentative D call TRBD1 (6 bases). This CDR3 has 15 residues. Trimming shortened V by 2 bases and J by 4 bases, and 13 bases separated the two germline ends. The germline V gene encodes CDR1 SGHRS and CDR2 YFSETQ. The CDR3 is CASSLRGAGGNTIYF. CDR3 nucleotide sequence: TGCGCCAGCAGCTTACGGGGGGCAGGAGGAAACACCATATATTTT.

The chain is built from TRBV7-2 and TRBJ2-2; no reliable D call. The CDR3 extends over 13 amino acids. Germline V CDR1 and CDR2: SGHTA, FQGNSA. V was cut by 5 bases and J by 3 bases, with 7 bases left in between. The DNA of the CDR3 is TGTGCCAGCAGCCCCCGCTACACCGGGGAGCTGTTTTTT. Translation: CASSPRYTGELFF.

J is TRBJ2-7 and V is TRBV7-3, with D perhaps TRBD2 (5 bases). Per the germline V gene, CDR1 is SGHTA and CDR2 is FQGTGA. The CDR3 has 14 amino acids. V was shortened by 5 bases and J by 0 bases, with 11 bases between the two germline ends. The CDR3 reads CASSLSGNSYEQYF. DNA for the CDR3: TGTGCCAGCAGCCTCAGCGGAAACTCCTACGAGCAGTACTTC.

The CDR3, as DNA: TGTGCCAGCAGCCGGGCGGGAGCCTACGAGACCCAGTACTTC. Protein: CASSRAGAYETQYF. The chain joins TRBV5-4 to TRBJ2-5; 7 positions match TRBD2. This CDR3 comprises 14 residues. The germline gives CDR1 SGHNT, CDR2 YYREEE (reference sequence). J was trimmed by 5 bases and V by 4 bases; bases with no gene match: 8.

The count of this clone is one. The rearrangement links TRBV4-3 to TRBJ1-2; maybe TRBD1 (5 bases). V was trimmed by 1 base and J by 6 bases, leaving 6 bases between them. The CDR3 runs 12 residues. The germline gives CDR1 LGHNA, CDR2 YSLEER. The CDR3 nucleotides are TGCGCCAGCAGCCAAGGAGGGGATGGCTACACCTTC. It encodes CASSQGGDGYTF.

The V gene is TRBV7-2, the J gene TRBJ2-2, with 8 positions matching TRBD2. This CDR3 is built from 15 residues. Germline-derived CDR1 and CDR2 are SGHTA and FQGNSA. V was pared by 3 bases and J by 4 bases, with 4 bases of the junction left unmatched. The CDR3 reads CASSLIAGTTGELFF. CDR3 bases: TGTGCCAGCAGCTTGATAGCGGGAACCACCGGGGAGCTGTTTTTT.

The chain combines TRBV7-9 with TRBJ1-2; TRBD1 aligns across 10 bases. With 0 bases clipped from V and 8 bases from J, the junction kept 9 bases outside the gene matches. Looked up from germline, CDR1 is SEHNR and CDR2 is FQNEAQ (reference sequence). CDR3 size: 16 residues. CDR3 protein: CASSLALRQGAEGYTF. The CDR3 region has the DNA TGTGCCAGCAGCTTAGCGTTACGACAGGGGGCGGAGGGCTACACCTTC. The full variable domain, its missing parts supplied by reference TRBV7-9 and TRBJ1-2, is DTGVSQNPRHKITKRGQNVTFRCDPISEHNRLYWYRQTLGQGPEFLTYFQNEAQLEKSRLLSDRFSAERPKGSFSTLEIQRTEQGDSAMYLCASSLALRQGAEGYTFGSGTRLTVV.

This clone was counted once. V usage is TRBV3-1 (or the pseudogene TRBV3-2) and J usage is TRBJ1-2, with a weak D call TRBD1 (5 bases). The CDR3 totals 12 residues. V lost 4 bases to trimming and J lost 7 bases, with 10 bases between them. CDR1 and CDR2 (germline): LGHDT, YNNKEL (reference sequence). The CDR3 region has the DNA TGTGCCAGCAGCCTGGGGGAGTCTGGCTACACCTTC. The encoded protein is CASSLGESGYTF.

The chain combines TRBV19 with TRBJ1-3; D is uncertain. In germline, CDR1 is LNHDA, CDR2 SQIVND (reference sequence). Deletions cut 5 bases from V and 0 bases from J, with 17 bases between. The CDR3 runs to 17 residues. The CDR3 spells CASSAIMSGISGNTIYF. CDR3 in DNA: TGTGCCAGTAGTGCCATCATGAGCGGGATCTCTGGAAACACCATATATTTT.

The rearrangement uses TRBV2 and TRBJ1-1; D uncertain. CDR3 length equals 12 residues. Germline V gene lookup returns CDR1 SNHLY and CDR2 FYNNEI. V lost 4 bases and J lost 11, with 14 bases in between. CDR3 bases: TGTGCCAGCAGTGCGACCCCCTTTGGGGCTTTCTTT. It encodes CASSATPFGAFF.

The DNA of the CDR3 is TGTGCCAGCTCACCGTTTGACGAAAATTCACCCCTCCACTTT. It is translated as CASSPFDENSPLHF. The chain couples TRBV18 to TRBJ1-6; D ambiguous. CDR3 length: 14 amino acids. Trimming removed 3 bases at V and 7 bases at J, with 10 bases between. Germline V gene data show CDR1 as KGHSH and CDR2 as LQKENI.

V usage is TRBV7-2 and J usage is TRBJ1-3; D is unclear. The CDR3 is 15 residues long. V gave up 2 bases and J gave up 2 bases, with 10 bases separating them. Looked up from germline, CDR1 is SGHTA and CDR2 is FQGNSA. DNA for the CDR3: TGTGCCAGCAGCTTATTCGCTGGCCCTGGAAACACCATATATTTT. Encoded protein: CASSLFAGPGNTIYF. Drawing the rest from reference TRBV7-2 and TRBJ1-3, the complete variable domain is GAGVSQSPSNKVTEKGKDVELRCDPISGHTALYWYRQSLGQGLEFLIYFQGNSAPDKSGLPSDRFSAERTGGSVSTLTIQRTQQEDSAVYLCASSLFAGPGNTIYFGEGSWLTVV.

The chain carries TRBV18 and TRBJ2-5, with D perhaps TRBD1 (6 bases). The CDR3 runs to 14 residues. V lost 2 bases and J lost 1, with 8 bases in between. Germline lookup yields CDR1 KGHSH and CDR2 LQKENI. As DNA, the CDR3 is TGTGCCAGCTCACCAGCAGGGGTCCAAGAGACCCAGTACTTC. This gives the protein CASSPAGVQETQYF. Combining the CDR3 with reference TRBV18 and TRBJ2-5 gives the whole variable domain NAGVMQNPRHLVRRRGQEARLRCSPMKGHSHVYWYRQLPEEGLKFMVYLQKENIIDESGMPKERFSAEFPKEGPSILRIQQVVRGDSAAYFCASSPAGVQETQYFGPGTRLLVL.

This sequence joins TRBV4-3 and TRBJ2-1, with D possibly being TRBD1 or TRBD2 (5 bases each). Germline-derived CDR1 and CDR2 are LGHNA and YSLEER. V lost 0 bases, J lost 8 bases, and 14 bases lay in between. There are 15 residues in the CDR3. This chain's CDR3 is CASSQDRVSRDEQFF. DNA for the CDR3: TGCGCCAGCAGCCAAGACAGGGTTTCGCGGGATGAGCAGTTCTTC.

CDR3 amino acids: CASSVATDSPLHF. CDR3 nucleotides: TGTGCCAGCAGCGTAGCTACCGATTCACCCCTCCACTTT. This sequence joins TRBV9 and TRBJ1-6; D gene unclear. The ends were cut back, 0 bases at V and 8 bases at J, with 6 bases in the middle. CDR3 size: 13 residues. CDR1 and CDR2 from the germline V gene are SGDLS and YYNGEE. Looking up the rest from reference TRBV9 and TRBJ1-6 gives the full variable domain: DSGVTQTPKHLITATGQRVTLRCSPRSGDLSVYWYQQSLDQGLQFLIQYYNGEERAKGNILERFSAQQFPDLHSELNLSSLELGDSALYFCASSVATDSPLHFGNGTRLTVT.

The chain combines TRBV9 with TRBJ1-6; D unresolved. Germline V gene lookup returns CDR1 SGDLS and CDR2 YYNGEE. This CDR3 has 13 amino acids. V was cut by 4 bases and J by 8 bases, with 10 bases left in between. This chain's CDR3 is CASSSRIDSPLHF. The CDR3 nucleotides read TGTGCCAGCAGCTCCCGGATCGATTCACCCCTCCACTTT.

The chain carries TRBV18 and TRBJ1-2, with D possibly TRBD1 on 6 matching bases. Germline V gene sequence: CDR1 KGHSH, CDR2 LQKENI. There are 15 residues in the CDR3. V was pared by 4 bases and J by 4 bases, with 16 bases between. The CDR3 here is CASSLGQPWAYGYTF. The DNA of the CDR3 is TGTGCCAGCTCACTCGGACAGCCGTGGGCCTATGGCTACACCTTC.

The DNA for the CDR3 is TGTGCCAGCAGCCAGGAAGGGGGGGGAAGCTCCTACAATGAGCAGTTCTTC. Translating gives CASSQEGGGSSYNEQFF. V and J are TRBV4-2 and TRBJ2-1, with D possibly matching TRBD2 (7 bases). The germline V gene has CDR1 LGHNA and CDR2 YNFKEQ. This CDR3 is built from 17 residues. V was cut by 3 bases and J by 0 bases, with 15 bases left in between.

The genes are TRBV5-1 and TRBJ1-2; no definite D call. Germline V gene sequence: CDR1 SGHRS, CDR2 YFSETQ. Between the trimmed V and J ends, which lost 4 bases and 5 bases, there was a span of 12 bases. The CDR3 contains 13 residues. CDR3 sequence reads: CASSRTELYGYTF. The CDR3 nucleotides read TGCGCCAGCAGCCGGACTGAACTTTATGGCTACACCTTC. Supplemented by reference TRBV5-1 and TRBJ1-2, the full variable domain reads KAGVTQTPRYLIKTRGQQVTLSCSPISGHRSVSWYQQTPGQGLQFLFEYFSETQRNKGNFPGRFSGRQFSNSRSEMNVSTLELGDSALYLCASSRTELYGYTFGSGTRLTVV.

V usage is TRBV9 and J usage is TRBJ1-2; D not certain. Germline V gene sequence: CDR1 SGDLS, CDR2 YYNGEE. The germline V and J ends were trimmed by 2 bases and 2 bases, with 7 bases remaining between them. The CDR3 has 13 amino acids. DNA of the CDR3: TGTGCCAGCAGCGTTGGGGAGAACTATGGCTACACCTTC. Amino acids: CASSVGENYGYTF.

The chain uses TRBV3-1 (or the pseudogene TRBV3-2) and TRBJ2-7, with TRBD1 matching over 7 bases. The CDR3 has 18 residues. The germline V gene has CDR1 LGHDT and CDR2 YNNKEL (reference sequence). J gave up 3 bases and V 2 bases, and 16 bases lay outside the gene matches. In DNA form, the CDR3 reads TGTGCCAGCAGCCAAACCGCCCTCTCCTGGGACAGCCTCTACGAGCAGTACTTC. This codes for CASSQTALSWDSLYEQYF.

This clone came up once. This chain connects TRBV29-1 to TRBJ2-4, with no clear D. The ends were cut back, 6 bases at V and 0 bases at J, with 9 bases in the middle. This CDR3 comprises 13 residues. CDR1 is SQVTM and CDR2 is ANQGSEA in the germline V gene. The CDR3 protein is CSVGLLAKNIQYF. DNA for the CDR3: TGCAGCGTCGGCCTGCTAGCCAAAAACATTCAGTACTTC.

The V call is TRBV7-3, the J call TRBJ1-1; D gene uncertain. The CDR3 contains 13 residues. V lost 2 bases, J lost 1 base, and 5 bases lay in between. The germline CDR1 and CDR2 sequences are SGHTA and FQGTGA. CDR3 loop: CASSLVGNTEAFF. In DNA, the CDR3 is TGTGCCAGCAGCTTAGTCGGGAACACTGAAGCTTTCTTT.